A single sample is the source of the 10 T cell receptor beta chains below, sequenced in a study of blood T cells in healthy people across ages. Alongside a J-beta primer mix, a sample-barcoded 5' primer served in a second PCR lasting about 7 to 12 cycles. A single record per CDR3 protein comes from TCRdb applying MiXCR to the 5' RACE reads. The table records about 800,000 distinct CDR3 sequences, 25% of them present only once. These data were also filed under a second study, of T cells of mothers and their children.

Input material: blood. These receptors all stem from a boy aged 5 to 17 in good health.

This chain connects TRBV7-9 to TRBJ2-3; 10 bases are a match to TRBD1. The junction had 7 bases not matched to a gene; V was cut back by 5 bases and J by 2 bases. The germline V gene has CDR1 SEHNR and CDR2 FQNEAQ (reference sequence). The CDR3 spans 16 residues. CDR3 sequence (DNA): TGTGCCAGCAGCCAACGACAGGGGGCGCCCACAGATACGCAGTATTTT. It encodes CASSQRQGAPTDTQYF.

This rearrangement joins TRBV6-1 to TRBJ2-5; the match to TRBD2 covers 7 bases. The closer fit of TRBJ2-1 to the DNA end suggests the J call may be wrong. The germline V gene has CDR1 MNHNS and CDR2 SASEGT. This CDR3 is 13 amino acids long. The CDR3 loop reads CASLGGGYNEQFF. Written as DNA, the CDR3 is TGTGCCAGCCTTGGCGGGGGTTACAATGAGCAGTTCTTC.

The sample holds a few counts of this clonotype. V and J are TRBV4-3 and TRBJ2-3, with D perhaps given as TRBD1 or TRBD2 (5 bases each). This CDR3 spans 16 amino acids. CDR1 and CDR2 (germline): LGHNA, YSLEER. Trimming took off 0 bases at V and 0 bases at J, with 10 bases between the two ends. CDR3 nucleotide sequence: TGCGCCAGCAGCCAAGATCGGGGCATTAGCACAGATACGCAGTATTTT. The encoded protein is CASSQDRGISTDTQYF.

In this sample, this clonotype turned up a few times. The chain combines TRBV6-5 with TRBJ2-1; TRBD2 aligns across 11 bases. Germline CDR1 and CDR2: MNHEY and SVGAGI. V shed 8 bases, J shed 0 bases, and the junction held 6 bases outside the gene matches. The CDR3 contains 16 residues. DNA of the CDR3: TGTGCCAGCCACCCTAGCGGGAGGTACTCCTACAATGAGCAGTTCTTC. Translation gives CASHPSGRYSYNEQFF.

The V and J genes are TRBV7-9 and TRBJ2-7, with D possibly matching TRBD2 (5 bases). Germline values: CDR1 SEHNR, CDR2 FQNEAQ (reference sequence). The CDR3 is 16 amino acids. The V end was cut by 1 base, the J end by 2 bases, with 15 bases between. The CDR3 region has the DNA TGTGCCAGCAGCTTAGACCCGTCAGCGGCTACCTACGAGCAGTACTTC. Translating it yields CASSLDPSAATYEQYF.

This CDR3 reads CASSEAPGSYEKLFF. The CDR3 DNA sequence: TGTGCCAGCAGTGAAGCGCCCGGGAGTTACGAAAAACTGTTTTTT. V and J are TRBV6-1 and TRBJ1-4; no definite D call. The CDR3 length is 15 residues. V lost 0 bases and J lost 8, with 13 bases in between. Germline V lookup: CDR1 MNHNS, CDR2 SASEGT.

In DNA form, the CDR3 reads TGTGCCACCTTCAGGGACAGTGGTGAAAAACTGTTTTTT. Its translation: CATFRDSGEKLFF. V gene TRBV2 combines with J gene TRBJ1-4; 7 bases line up with TRBD1. V was clipped by 10 bases and J by 7 bases; unmatched bases: 9. The CDR3 spans 13 residues. Germline CDR1 reads SNHLY; CDR2 reads FYNNEI.

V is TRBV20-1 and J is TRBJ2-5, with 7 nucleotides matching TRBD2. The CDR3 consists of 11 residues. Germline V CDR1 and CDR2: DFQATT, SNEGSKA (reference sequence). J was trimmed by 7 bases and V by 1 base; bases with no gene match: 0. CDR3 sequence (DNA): TGCAGTGCTAGAGCTAGCGGGACCCAGTACTTC. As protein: CSARASGTQYF.

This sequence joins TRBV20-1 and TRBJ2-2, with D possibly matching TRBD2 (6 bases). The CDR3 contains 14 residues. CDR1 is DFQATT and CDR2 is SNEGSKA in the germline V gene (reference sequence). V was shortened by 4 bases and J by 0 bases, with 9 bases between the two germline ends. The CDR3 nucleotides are TGCAGTGCTAAAGCGGGCCCGAACACCGGGGAGCTGTTTTTT. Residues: CSAKAGPNTGELFF.

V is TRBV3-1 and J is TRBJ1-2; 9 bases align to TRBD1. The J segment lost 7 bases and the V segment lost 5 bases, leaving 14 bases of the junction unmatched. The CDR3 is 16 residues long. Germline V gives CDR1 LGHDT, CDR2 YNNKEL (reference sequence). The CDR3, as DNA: TGTGCCAGCAGCGCAACAGGGGGCGCGGGTTCTAGTGGCTACACCTTC. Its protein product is CASSATGGAGSSGYTF. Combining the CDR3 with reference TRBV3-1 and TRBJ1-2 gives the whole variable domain DTAVSQTPKYLVTQMGNDKSIKCEQNLGHDTMYWYKQDSKKFLKIMFSYNNKELIINETVPNRFSPKSPDKAHLNLHINSLELGDSAVYFCASSATGGAGSSGYTFGSGTRLTVV.